Listed below are T cell receptor beta chains from one sample, sequenced in a study of cytomegalovirus exposure and HLA in healthy donors. TCRdb's table, derived via immunoSEQ multiplex PCR, lists solely in-frame clones and lacks some. Of about 200,000 clones listed, roughly 80% were seen once; the top ten hold 2.9%. Sequencing used PBMCs. The source of these receptors is a man aged 25-40 years in good health and CMV-seronegative. Both conserved end residues are part of each CDR3. Each record gives: V gene, J gene, clone size, D gene, CDR3 protein, CDR3 DNA. The D gene is left open where the match is weak. The listing skips clone size in some rows; elsewhere it reads once, few, many or a size class.

v_gene: TRBV9
j_gene: TRBJ2-5
abundance: .
d_gene: .
CDR3aa: CAPETQYF
CDR3nt: TGTGCCCCGGAGACCCAGTACTTC

v_gene: TRBV10-1
j_gene: TRBJ2-3
abundance: .
d_gene: TRBD1
CDR3aa: CASRMTGGFTDTQYF
CDR3nt: TGCGCCAGCAGGATGACAGGGGGCTTCACAGATACGCAGTATTTT

v_gene: TRBV5-1
j_gene: TRBJ1-3
abundance: few
d_gene: TRBD1
CDR3aa: CASSPTGASGNTIYF
CDR3nt: TGCGCCAGCAGCCCGACAGGGGCCAGTGGAAACACCATATATTTT

v_gene: TRBV6-5
j_gene: TRBJ1-6
abundance: .
d_gene: .
CDR3aa: CACRRENSPLHF
CDR3nt: TGTGCCTGCCGACGGGAAAATTCACCCCTCCACTTT

v_gene: TRBV5-4
j_gene: TRBJ2-2
abundance: .
d_gene: TRBD1
CDR3aa: CASSFRDRDTGELFF
CDR3nt: TGTGCCAGCAGCTTCCGGGACAGGGATACAGGGGAGCTGTTTTTT

v_gene: TRBV28
j_gene: TRBJ1-4
abundance: .
d_gene: .
CDR3aa: CASSQPEGATNEKLFF
CDR3nt: TGTGCCAGCAGTCAACCCGAAGGGGCCACTAATGAAAAACTGTTTTTT

v_gene: TRBV28
j_gene: TRBJ1-1
abundance: .
d_gene: .
CDR3aa: CASSFRSLAGSYTEAFF
CDR3nt: TGTGCCAGCAGTTTTCGGTCCCTGGCAGGGTCTTACACTGAAGCTTTCTTT

v_gene: TRBV4-1
j_gene: TRBJ1-1
abundance: .
d_gene: TRBD1
CDR3aa: CASSQDPGTGGTEAFF
CDR3nt: TGCGCCAGCAGCCAAGATCCGGGGACAGGGGGGACTGAAGCTTTCTTT

v_gene: TRBV6-1
j_gene: TRBJ1-2
abundance: .
d_gene: .
CDR3aa: CASSGVGHTDGYTF
CDR3nt: TGTGCCAGCAGCGGAGTGGGGCACACCGACGGCTACACCTTC

v_gene: TRBV18
j_gene: TRBJ1-5
abundance: .
d_gene: TRBD1
CDR3aa: CASSPPGTGGQPQHF
CDR3nt: TGTGCCAGCTCACCTCCCGGGACAGGGGGTCAGCCCCAGCATTTT

v_gene: TRBV11-2
j_gene: TRBJ1-6
abundance: .
d_gene: .
CDR3aa: CASSLDSGGLPPLHF
CDR3nt: TGTGCCAGCAGCTTAGATTCGGGAGGTCTCCCACCCCTCCACTTT

v_gene: TRBV5-1
j_gene: TRBJ1-1
abundance: once
d_gene: .
CDR3aa: CASSLGYRQNMNTEAFF
CDR3nt: TGCGCCAGCAGCTTAGGGTACCGACAGAACATGAACACTGAAGCTTTCTTT

v_gene: TRBV19
j_gene: TRBJ2-1
abundance: .
d_gene: .
CDR3aa: CASGSGIYNEQFF
CDR3nt: TGTGCCAGTGGGTCAGGTATCTACAATGAGCAGTTCTTC

v_gene: TRBV11-2
j_gene: TRBJ1-1
abundance: once
d_gene: .
CDR3aa: CASRFGTLEAFF
CDR3nt: TGTGCCAGCAGGTTCGGGACTCTTGAAGCTTTCTTT

v_gene: TRBV28
j_gene: TRBJ2-5
abundance: once
d_gene: .
CDR3aa: CASRGAPPAETQYF
CDR3nt: TGTGCCAGCAGGGGAGCACCCCCGGCGGAGACCCAGTACTTC

v_gene: TRBV28
j_gene: TRBJ2-5
abundance: once
d_gene: TRBD1
CDR3aa: CASSQTGWGQETQYF
CDR3nt: TGTGCCAGCAGTCAGACAGGGTGGGGGCAAGAGACCCAGTACTTC

v_gene: TRBV29-1
j_gene: TRBJ1-2
abundance: .
d_gene: .
CDR3aa: CSVGGDGYTF
CDR3nt: TGCAGCGTTGGGGGGGATGGCTACACCTTC

v_gene: TRBV2
j_gene: TRBJ2-1
abundance: .
d_gene: TRBD2
CDR3aa: CASKMASGGSEQFF
CDR3nt: TGTGCCAGCAAGATGGCTAGCGGGGGGAGTGAGCAGTTCTTC

v_gene: TRBV18
j_gene: TRBJ2-4
abundance: few
d_gene: .
CDR3aa: CASSPPWTAKIAKNIQYF
CDR3nt: TGTGCCAGCTCACCACCGTGGACAGCGAAGATAGCCAAAAACATTCAGTACTTC

v_gene: TRBV7-8
j_gene: TRBJ2-1
abundance: .
d_gene: .
CDR3aa: CASSLGRVASNEQFF
CDR3nt: TGTGCCAGCAGCTTAGGGCGGGTTGCTAGCAATGAGCAGTTCTTC

v_gene: TRBV5-6
j_gene: TRBJ2-2
abundance: once
d_gene: TRBD2
CDR3aa: CAGSLIAGANGELFF
CDR3nt: TGTGCCGGCAGCTTGATAGCGGGGGCAAACGGGGAGCTGTTTTTT

v_gene: TRBV28
j_gene: TRBJ1-2
abundance: .
d_gene: TRBD1
CDR3aa: CASRRQGAPDGYTF
CDR3nt: TGTGCCAGCAGGAGACAGGGGGCGCCGGATGGCTACACCTTC

v_gene: TRBV5-6
j_gene: TRBJ2-3
abundance: .
d_gene: .
CDR3aa: CASSFRPGSTDTQYF
CDR3nt: TGTGCCAGCAGCTTCCGACCAGGCAGCACAGATACGCAGTATTTT

v_gene: TRBV11-2
j_gene: TRBJ1-2
abundance: few
d_gene: .
CDR3aa: CASSSHGVQGTNYGYTF
CDR3nt: TGTGCCAGCAGCTCCCATGGAGTACAGGGTACTAACTATGGCTACACCTTC

v_gene: TRBV9
j_gene: TRBJ1-4
abundance: .
d_gene: .
CDR3aa: CASSVAKEVGGGLFF
CDR3nt: TGTGCCAGCAGCGTAGCTAAGGAGGTAGGCGGCGGACTGTTTTTT

v_gene: TRBV2
j_gene: TRBJ2-2
abundance: once
d_gene: TRBD1
CDR3aa: CASSGQGEDTGELFF
CDR3nt: TGTGCCAGCAGTGGACAGGGAGAAGATACCGGGGAGCTGTTTTTT

v_gene: TRBV9
j_gene: TRBJ2-2
abundance: .
d_gene: .
CDR3aa: CASSALTANTGELFF
CDR3nt: TGTGCCAGCAGCGCCCTGACAGCGAACACCGGGGAGCTGTTTTTT

v_gene: TRBV11-2
j_gene: TRBJ2-7
abundance: .
d_gene: TRBD1
CDR3aa: CASSSDRSTLYEQYF
CDR3nt: TGTGCCAGCAGCTCGGACAGGAGTACACTCTACGAGCAGTACTTC

v_gene: TRBV6-6
j_gene: TRBJ1-1
abundance: few
d_gene: .
CDR3aa: CASSYSGRNTEAFF
CDR3nt: TGTGCCAGCAGTTACTCCGGGAGAAACACTGAAGCTTTCTTT

v_gene: TRBV25-1
j_gene: TRBJ2-2
abundance: .
d_gene: TRBD2
CDR3aa: CASSDSGGNTGELFF
CDR3nt: TGTGCCAGCAGTGATAGCGGGGGGAACACCGGGGAGCTGTTTTTT

v_gene: TRBV7-8
j_gene: TRBJ2-3
abundance: .
d_gene: TRBD1
CDR3aa: CASSSTGASTDTQYF
CDR3nt: TGTGCCAGCAGCTCGACAGGGGCTAGCACAGATACGCAGTATTTT

v_gene: TRBV7-3
j_gene: TRBJ1-1
abundance: .
d_gene: TRBD1
CDR3aa: CASKATGTGSEAFF
CDR3nt: TGTGCCAGCAAAGCCACCGGGACAGGGAGTGAAGCTTTCTTT

v_gene: TRBV5-1
j_gene: TRBJ2-3
abundance: .
d_gene: TRBD2
CDR3aa: CASSLGLAGAPRTDTQYF
CDR3nt: TGCGCCAGCAGCTTAGGGCTAGCGGGGGCGCCCCGCACAGATACGCAGTATTTT

v_gene: TRBV6-6
j_gene: TRBJ2-7
abundance: .
d_gene: .
CDR3aa: CASRNARGEQYF
CDR3nt: TGTGCCAGCAGGAACGCCAGGGGCGAGCAGTACTTC

v_gene: TRBV5-1
j_gene: TRBJ2-7
abundance: once
d_gene: .
CDR3aa: CASSSSGTGVYEQYF
CDR3nt: TGCGCCAGCAGCTCTTCCGGGACGGGGGTCTACGAGCAGTACTTC

v_gene: TRBV6-5
j_gene: TRBJ2-7
abundance: .
d_gene: .
CDR3aa: CASSYSTAGGPYEQYF
CDR3nt: TGTGCCAGCAGTTACTCGACGGCCGGGGGGCCCTACGAGCAGTACTTC

v_gene: TRBV7-2
j_gene: TRBJ2-5
abundance: .
d_gene: .
CDR3aa: CASSLDEGRSQYF
CDR3nt: TGTGCCAGCAGCTTAGATGAGGGGAGGTCCCAGTACTTC

v_gene: TRBV5-6
j_gene: TRBJ2-5
abundance: .
d_gene: TRBD2
CDR3aa: CASSFLRGGGETQYF
CDR3nt: TGTGCCAGCAGCTTCCTTCGGGGGGGTGGGGAGACCCAGTACTTC

v_gene: TRBV7-2
j_gene: TRBJ2-4
abundance: .
d_gene: .
CDR3aa: CATAQGGDIQYF
CDR3nt: TGTGCCACCGCCCAGGGTGGAGACATTCAGTACTTC

v_gene: TRBV6-1
j_gene: TRBJ2-2
abundance: .
d_gene: TRBD1
CDR3aa: CASSVVAGGIPGELFF
CDR3nt: TGTGCCAGCAGTGTCGTTGCAGGGGGAATTCCCGGGGAGCTGTTTTTT

v_gene: TRBV5-1
j_gene: TRBJ1-6
abundance: .
d_gene: TRBD1
CDR3aa: CASSLGDRSPALHF
CDR3nt: TGCGCCAGCAGCTTGGGGGACAGAAGCCCTGCCCTCCACTTT